This T cell receptor (beta chain) was recorded in a study of T cell responses to AZD1222 COVID-19 vaccine. Details on this clone: Its antigen is undetermined.

The CDR3 has 16 residues. Germline V CDR1 and CDR2: MDHEN, SYDVKM. Trimming took 7 bases from V and 4 from J; bases not matched to a gene: 14. General observations from the study: Females outnumbered males among donors, who were mostly white British; clonal diversity was possibly underestimated. The study sampled repertoires only after the peak T cell response.

The table came from immunoSEQ multiplex PCR; TCRdb's copy has only in-frame clones and leaves some out. The table has over 45,000 clones, 70% to 90% seen once. The clonotype comes from an adult who received the AZD1222 COVID-19 vaccine. The chain recombines TRBV28 with TRBJ2-7; 9 nucleotides line up with TRBD2. The starting material was peripheral blood, obtained 28 days after the second AZD1222 dose. The CDR3 here is CASNTGGRTSVYEQYF. The CDR3 nucleotides are TGTGCCAGCAACACCGGAGGGAGGACTAGCGTGTACGAGCAGTACTTC. The whole variable domain, remainder taken from reference TRBV28 and TRBJ2-7, is DVKVTQSSRYLVKRTGEKVFLECVQDMDHENMFWYRQDPGLGLRLIYFSYDVKMKEKGDIPEGYSVSREKKERFSLILESASTNQTSMYLCASNTGGRTSVYEQYFGPGTRLTVT.